These 14 T cell receptor beta chains came from one sample sequenced in a study of blood T cell repertoires in COVID-19. Generated by immunoSEQ multiplex PCR, the TCRdb table keeps only in-frame clones and is missing some. The data show about 200,000 clones, with 80% to 90% seen just once and about 2.5% held by the top ten. The material sequenced was peripheral blood. The receptors originated from a woman between 40 and 50 years old with active or convalescent COVID-19.

V is TRBV7-9 and J is TRBJ1-4; 9 nucleotides align to TRBD1. Germline V gene data show CDR1 as SEHNR and CDR2 as FQNEAQ (reference sequence). There are 16 residues in the CDR3. Trimming cost V 2 bases and J 8 bases; bases outside gene matches: 9. The chain's CDR3 is CASSLLGQGLREKLFF. The CDR3 DNA sequence: TGTGCCAGCAGCTTATTGGGACAGGGTTTACGGGAAAAACTGTTTTTT.

This sequence joins TRBV27 and TRBJ1-6; 7 nucleotides match TRBD1. This CDR3 is built from 15 residues. Germline loops: CDR1 MNHEY, CDR2 SMNVEV (reference sequence). After removal of 6 bases from V and 5 bases from J, the junction contained 7 bases not matched to a gene. The CDR3 DNA reads as TGTGCCAGCAGACCCCCGGGACAGCATAATTCACCCCTCCACTTT. Its translation: CASRPPGQHNSPLHF.

The chain carries TRBV25-1 and TRBJ1-3, with TRBD1 as a possible D gene (5 bases). Germline lookup yields CDR1 MGHDK and CDR2 SYGVNS. Trimming left V 2 bases short and J 4 bases short, with 9 bases between. This CDR3 has 14 amino acids. The CDR3 sequence is CASSEGGVGNTIYF. CDR3 DNA: TGTGCCAGCAGTGAAGGGGGGGTCGGAAACACCATATATTTT.

The chain joins TRBV3-1 (or the pseudogene TRBV3-2) to TRBJ2-3; the match to TRBD2 covers 8 bases. The CDR3 length is 15 residues. CDR1 is LGHDT and CDR2 is YNNKEL in the germline V gene (reference sequence). The J segment lost 1 base and the V segment lost 2 bases, leaving 2 bases of the junction unmatched. CDR3 sequence reads: CASSQRGGCTDTQYF. The CDR3 DNA reads as TGTGCCAGCAGCCAACGCGGGGGGTGCACAGATACGCAGTATTTT.

This clone was seen a few times. V usage is TRBV7-8 and J usage is TRBJ1-4; no firm D call. This CDR3 is 13 amino acids long. Germline V CDR1 and CDR2: SGHVS, FQNEAQ. V was pared by 5 bases and J by 3 bases, with 7 bases between. DNA for the CDR3: TGTGCCAGCAGCCGTAATTCTAATGAAAAACTGTTTTTT. Its translation is CASSRNSNEKLFF.

The chain combines TRBV5-4 with TRBJ2-5, with D possibly matching TRBD1 (6 bases). Deletions cut 4 bases from V and 0 bases from J, with 13 bases between. Germline CDR1 reads SGHNT; CDR2 reads YYREEE (reference sequence). The CDR3 is made up of 15 amino acids. The CDR3 reads CASSIRQAHQETQYF. The CDR3 DNA follows: TGTGCCAGCAGCATCCGACAGGCCCACCAAGAGACCCAGTACTTC.

The chain recombines TRBV30 with TRBJ1-2, with a possible D match to TRBD1 (6 bases). The CDR3 totals 13 residues. Per germline, CDR1 GTSNPN and CDR2 SVGIG (reference sequence). V dropped 0 bases and J dropped 7 bases, with 12 bases sitting between them. The CDR3 DNA reads TGTGCCTGGAGTGTCGGGGGGGCGCGTGGCTACACCTTC. The encoded protein is CAWSVGGARGYTF.

The V call is TRBV12-5, the J call TRBJ1-5; D is unresolved. The CDR3 is made up of 15 amino acids. V lost 4 bases, J lost 2 bases, and 12 bases lay in between. Germline V CDR1 and CDR2: LGHNT, FRNRAP. CDR3 nucleotides: TGTGCTAGTGGTTCGGTGAATGAGGGCAATCAGCCCCAGCATTTT. It translates to CASGSVNEGNQPQHF.

V is TRBV7-3 and J is TRBJ2-1; tentatively, D is TRBD2 (5 bases). Germline CDR1 is SGHTA and CDR2 is FQGTGA. The CDR3 spans 14 residues. Trimming took 3 bases from V and 5 from J, leaving 11 bases between them. The CDR3: CASSFSLGDNEQFF. The DNA for the CDR3 is TGTGCCAGCAGCTTTAGTTTGGGAGACAATGAGCAGTTCTTC. The whole variable domain, remainder taken from reference TRBV7-3 and TRBJ2-1, is GAGVSQTPSNKVTEKGKYVELRCDPISGHTALYWYRQSLGQGPEFLIYFQGTGAADDSGLPNDRFFAVRPEGSVSTLKIQRTERGDSAVYLCASSFSLGDNEQFFGPGTRLTVL.

The V call is TRBV18, the J call TRBJ1-1; D ambiguous. The length of the CDR3 is 12 residues. Deletions cut 8 bases from V and 1 base from J, with 8 bases between. Germline V gene sequence: CDR1 KGHSH, CDR2 LQKENI. CDR3 amino acids: CASQTSNTEAFF. CDR3 nucleotides: TGTGCCAGCCAAACTTCGAACACTGAAGCTTTCTTT.

This chain joins TRBV5-4 and TRBJ2-5; TRBD2 matches at 16 bases. This CDR3 has 15 residues. V lost 4 bases to trimming and J lost 5 bases; unmatched junction nucleotides: 2. The germline V gene encodes CDR1 SGHNT and CDR2 YYREEE (reference sequence). CDR3 sequence reads: CASSRGLAGGETQYF. The CDR3 nucleotides are TGTGCCAGCAGCAGGGGACTAGCGGGAGGGGAGACCCAGTACTTC.

The rearrangement uses TRBV28 and TRBJ1-2, with D tentatively TRBD1 (6 bases). Trimming pared 6 bases from V and 8 bases from J, leaving 22 bases between. The CDR3 runs 15 residues. Per the germline V gene, CDR1 is MDHEN and CDR2 is SYDVKM. CDR3 coding DNA: TGTGCCAGCAGATATGGGGACACCAGGGATTGGGGCTACACCTTC. Translating gives CASRYGDTRDWGYTF.

This rearrangement joins TRBV2 to TRBJ1-4, with a tentative D call TRBD1 (5 bases). V lost 9 bases, J lost 7 bases, and 21 bases lay in between. Germline-derived CDR1 and CDR2 are SNHLY and FYNNEI. This CDR3 spans 15 amino acids. CDR3 sequence (DNA): TGTGCCAGTGGGGGGGAGGCCACTGGGGCTGAAAAACTGTTTTTT. Its protein is CASGGEATGAEKLFF.

This clone was counted only a few times. The V and J genes are TRBV29-1 and TRBJ1-2, with D possibly matching TRBD1 (6 bases). This CDR3 is 11 amino acids long. The germline CDR1 and CDR2 sequences are SQVTM and ANQGSEA. Trimming cost V 4 bases and J 6 bases, with 9 bases left between them. CDR3 sequence reads: CSVVQGNGYTF. The CDR3 bases are TGCAGCGTTGTACAGGGTAATGGCTACACCTTC.